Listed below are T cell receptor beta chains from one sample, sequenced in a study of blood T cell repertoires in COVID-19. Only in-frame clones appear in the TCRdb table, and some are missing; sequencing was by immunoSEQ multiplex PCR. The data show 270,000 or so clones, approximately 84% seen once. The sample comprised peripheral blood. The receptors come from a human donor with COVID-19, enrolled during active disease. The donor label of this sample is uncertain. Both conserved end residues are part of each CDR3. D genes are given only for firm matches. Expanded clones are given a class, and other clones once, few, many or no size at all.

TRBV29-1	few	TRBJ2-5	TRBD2	CSAQGRGGETQYF	TGCAGCGCCCAGGGGCGGGGGGGAGAGACCCAGTACTTC
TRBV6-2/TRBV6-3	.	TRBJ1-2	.	CASSLQGSNYYGYTF	TGTGCCAGCAGTCTTCAGGGGAGCAACTACTATGGCTACACCTTC
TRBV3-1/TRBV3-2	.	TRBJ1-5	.	CASSQDAGTGSNQPQHF	TGTGCCAGCAGCCAAGACGCTGGTACAGGTAGCAATCAGCCCCAGCATTTT
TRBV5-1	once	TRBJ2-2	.	CASSLGPGGTGELFF	TGCGCCAGCAGCTTGGGTCCAGGAGGCACCGGGGAGCTGTTTTTT
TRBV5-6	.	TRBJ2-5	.	CASSLVSSETQYF	TGTGCCAGCAGCTTGGTTTCTAGCGAGACCCAGTACTTC
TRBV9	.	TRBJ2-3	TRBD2	CASSVVSSGGPYTDTQYF	TGTGCCAGCAGCGTAGTGTCTAGCGGAGGGCCTTACACAGATACGCAGTATTTT
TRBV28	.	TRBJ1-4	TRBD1	CASSIKRQGVEKLFF	TGTGCCAGCAGTATCAAAAGACAGGGCGTAGAAAAACTGTTTTTT
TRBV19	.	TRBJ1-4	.	CASSMRGSNEKLFF	TGTGCCAGTAGTATGCGGGGTTCTAATGAAAAACTGTTTTTT
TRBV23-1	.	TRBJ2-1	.	CASSPHSRGEQFF	TGCGCCAGCAGTCCGCACTCAAGAGGAGAGCAGTTCTTC
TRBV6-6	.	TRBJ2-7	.	CASSTRQAKPYEQYF	TGTGCCAGCAGTACTCGACAGGCCAAACCCTACGAGCAGTACTTC
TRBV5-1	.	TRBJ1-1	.	CASSLESRSSAEAFF	TGCGCCAGCAGCTTGGAATCAAGGTCGAGCGCTGAAGCTTTCTTT
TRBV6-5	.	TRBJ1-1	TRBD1	CASSSPPDRGRTEAFF	TGTGCCAGCAGTTCTCCCCCGGACAGGGGCAGGACTGAAGCTTTCTTT
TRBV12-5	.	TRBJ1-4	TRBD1	CASGLKLQGAATNEKLFF	TGTGCTAGTGGTTTGAAGTTGCAGGGGGCTGCAACTAATGAAAAACTGTTTTTT
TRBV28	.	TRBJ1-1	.	CASSLQGTAEAFF	TGTGCCAGCAGTTTGCAGGGTACTGCTGAAGCTTTCTTT
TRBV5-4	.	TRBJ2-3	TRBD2	CASSLAGGLAGVGTDTQYF	TGTGCCAGCAGCTTGGCCGGTGGACTAGCGGGAGTAGGAACAGATACGCAGTATTTT
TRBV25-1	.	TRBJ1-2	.	CASSEPDRKFGSYGYTF	TGTGCCAGCAGTGAACCGGACAGAAAATTTGGGAGCTATGGCTACACCTTC
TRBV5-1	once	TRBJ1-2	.	CASSFDGQIRGRRSFNYGYTF	TGCGCCAGCAGCTTCGATGGCCAGATCAGGGGACGACGGTCCTTTAACTATGGCTACACCTTC
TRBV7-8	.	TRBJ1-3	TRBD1	CASSLDRLETGNTIYF	TGTGCCAGCAGCTTGGACAGGCTGGAGACTGGAAACACCATATATTTT
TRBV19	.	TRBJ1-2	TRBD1	CASRGQGASGYTF	TGTGCCAGTCGGGGACAGGGGGCGAGTGGCTACACCTTC
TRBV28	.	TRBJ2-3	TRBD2	CASIPSGTPRGGVTSTDTQYF	TGTGCCAGCATACCTAGCGGGACCCCACGGGGGGGGGTAACTAGCACAGATACGCAGTATTTT
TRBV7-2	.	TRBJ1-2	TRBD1	CASSFGRGREGYTF	TGTGCCAGCAGCTTTGGCAGGGGGCGAGAAGGCTACACCTTC
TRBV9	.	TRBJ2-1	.	CASSVVGETYNEQFF	TGTGCCAGCAGCGTAGTCGGGGAAACCTACAATGAGCAGTTCTTC
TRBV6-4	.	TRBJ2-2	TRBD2	CASSRKTSGDLPGELFF	TGTGCCAGCAGTCGCAAGACTAGCGGGGATTTGCCCGGGGAGCTGTTTTTT
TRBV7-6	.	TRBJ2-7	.	CASSFGQSYEQYF	TGTGCCAGCAGCTTCGGACAGTCCTACGAGCAGTACTTC
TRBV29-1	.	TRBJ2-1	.	CSATRSPYNEQFF	TGCAGCGCCACTAGGAGCCCCTACAATGAGCAGTTCTTC
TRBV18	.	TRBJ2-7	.	CASSPTLDSGPLEQYF	TGTGCCAGCTCACCAACCCTTGATAGCGGTCCGCTCGAGCAGTACTTC
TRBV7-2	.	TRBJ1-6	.	CASSLRGTYNSPLHF	TGTGCCAGCAGCTTACGGGGGACCTATAATTCACCCCTCCACTTT
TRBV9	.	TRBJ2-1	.	CASSGGLSINEQFF	TGTGCCAGCAGCGGTGGACTCTCGATAAATGAGCAGTTCTTC
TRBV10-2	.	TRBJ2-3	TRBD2	CASSPTSGSVTQYF	TGCGCCAGCAGCCCGACTAGCGGCTCTGTTACGCAGTATTTT
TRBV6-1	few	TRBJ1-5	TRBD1	CASSEFRTGEVSNQPQHF	TGTGCCAGCAGTGAATTTCGGACAGGGGAAGTGAGCAATCAGCCCCAGCATTTT
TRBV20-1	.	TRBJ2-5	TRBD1	CSASTTGQETQYF	TGCAGTGCTAGTACGACAGGGCAAGAGACCCAGTACTTC
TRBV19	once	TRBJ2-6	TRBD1	CASRTGSGANVLTF	TGTGCCAGTAGGACAGGGTCAGGGGCCAACGTCCTGACTTTC
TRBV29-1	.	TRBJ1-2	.	CSVEDPVVRDYGYTF	TGCAGCGTTGAAGATCCGGTGGTGCGGGATTATGGCTACACCTTC
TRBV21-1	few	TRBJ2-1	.	CASIPIGLGTAAYNEQFF	TGTGCCAGCATCCCCATAGGACTAGGCACGGCGGCCTACAATGAGCAGTTCTTC
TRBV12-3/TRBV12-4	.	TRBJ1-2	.	CASTLGAVYGYTF	TGTGCCAGCACCCTGGGGGCTGTCTATGGCTACACCTTC
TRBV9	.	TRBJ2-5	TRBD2	CASSVEPAGGPQGTQYF	TGTGCCAGCAGCGTTGAACCAGCGGGAGGGCCTCAAGGGACCCAGTACTTC
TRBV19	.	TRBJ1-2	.	CASSFRTVSGYTF	TGTGCCAGTAGTTTCCGGACAGTAAGCGGCTACACCTTC
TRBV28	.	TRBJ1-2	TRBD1	CASSSFIQGARYGYTF	TGTGCCAGCAGCAGCTTTATACAGGGGGCTCGCTATGGCTACACCTTC
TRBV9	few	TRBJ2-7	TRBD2	CASSVGGGSGYEQYF	TGTGCCAGCAGCGTAGGGGGGGGATCAGGGTACGAGCAGTACTTC
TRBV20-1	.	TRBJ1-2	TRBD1	CSASRLGQGNYGYTF	TGCAGTGCTAGTCGCCTGGGACAGGGGAACTATGGCTACACCTTC
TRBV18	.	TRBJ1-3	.	CASSPSDQPGTGNTIYF	TGTGCCAGCTCACCATCTGACCAACCAGGGACTGGAAACACCATATATTTT
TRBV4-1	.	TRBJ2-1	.	CASSQEADASYNEQFF	TGCGCCAGCAGCCAAGAAGCGGACGCCTCCTACAATGAGCAGTTCTTC
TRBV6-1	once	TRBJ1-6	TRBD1	CASSQGDSSYNSPLHF	TGTGCCAGCAGTCAAGGGGACAGCTCCTATAATTCACCCCTCCACTTT
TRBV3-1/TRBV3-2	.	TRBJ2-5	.	CASRYRGQETQYF	TGTGCCAGCAGGTACCGGGGCCAAGAGACCCAGTACTTC
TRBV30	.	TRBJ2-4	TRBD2	CAWSVLGTSGSDIQYF	TGTGCCTGGAGTGTACTCGGGACTAGCGGGAGTGACATTCAGTACTTC
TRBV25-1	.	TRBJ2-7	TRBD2	CASSAPLAGLSYEQYF	TGTGCCAGCAGTGCCCCACTAGCGGGCCTCTCCTACGAGCAGTACTTC